Each of the 19 T cell receptor beta chains below was sequenced from the same sample in a study of early T cells in non-severe SARS-CoV-2 infection. TCRdb passed the 5' RACE reads through MiXCR, listing each CDR3 protein once. In the table there are 100,000 to 120,000 distinct CDR3 sequences, roughly 12% of which are singletons. Here the sequenced sample was whole blood, taken at baseline. These receptors originate from an adult who was a healthcare worker with PCR-confirmed SARS-CoV-2 infection or an uninfected control (not recorded which).

CDR3 bases: TGCGCCAGCAGCCAAGGGACAGGGACCTACGAGCAGTACTTC. Amino acids: CASSQGTGTYEQYF. This chain links TRBV4-1 with TRBJ2-7, with 8 positions matching TRBD1. Germline CDR1 MGHRA, CDR2 YSYEKL. The CDR3 loop spans 14 amino acids. Trimming removed 1 base from V and 2 bases from J; junction bases left unmatched: 1.

This clonotype was recorded many times. CDR3 DNA: TGTGCCAGCAGTGCGTCCGGGACAAGACCTGAAGCTTTCTTT. Translating gives CASSASGTRPEAFF. V usage is TRBV2 and J usage is TRBJ1-1; TRBD1 is a possible D gene (6 bases). The ends were cut back, 4 bases at V and 6 bases at J, with 15 bases in the middle. The CDR3 totals 14 residues. The germline gives CDR1 SNHLY, CDR2 FYNNEI.

In its sample, this clonotype was seen a few times. This sequence joins TRBV19 and TRBJ1-5; D might be TRBD1 (6 bases). CDR1 is LNHDA, CDR2 SQIVND, per germline (reference sequence). The V end lost 9 bases, the J end lost 9 bases, and 18 bases lay between the germline ends. The CDR3 runs to 13 residues. The CDR3 nucleotides read TGTGCCAGCCGGGACATCGTAACTCGGCCCCAGCATTTT. It encodes CASRDIVTRPQHF.

The chain couples TRBV5-5 to TRBJ1-5; D remains unclear. From germline, CDR1 is SGHKS and CDR2 YYEKEE (reference sequence). Trimming took 5 bases from V and 11 from J, leaving 17 bases between them. CDR3 length: 13 amino acids. This CDR3 reads CASSSGPVIAQHF. In nucleotides, the CDR3 is TGTGCCAGCAGTTCGGGCCCCGTTATTGCCCAGCATTTT.

This clonotype was found a few times. The rearrangement links TRBV5-1 to TRBJ2-7; D gene uncertain. The CDR3 sequence is 13 residues long. CDR1 and CDR2 (germline): SGHRS, YFSETQ. The V end was cut by 0 bases, the J end by 1 base, with 5 bases between. CDR3 DNA sequence: TGCGCCAGCAGCTTGGAAGGTTCCTACGAGCAGTACTTC. Translating it yields CASSLEGSYEQYF.

V gene TRBV20-1 combines with J gene TRBJ2-3; tentatively, D is TRBD1 or TRBD2 (6 bases each). Germline CDR1 is DFQATT and CDR2 is SNEGSKA (reference sequence). With 3 bases removed from V and 2 bases from J, the gap between germline ends came to 9 bases. The CDR3 runs to 13 residues. The CDR3 DNA reads TGCAGTGCTAGGGCGGGACACACAGATACGCAGTATTTT. As protein: CSARAGHTDTQYF.

This clonotype has a count of ten or more. The V gene is TRBV12-3 or TRBV12-4, the J gene TRBJ2-3, with unresolved D. The CDR3 length is 14 residues. Trimming cost V 2 bases and J 1 base, with 7 bases left between them. The CDR3 nucleotides read TGTGCCAGCAGTTTAACCAGGCGCACAGATACGCAGTATTTT. Its translation is CASSLTRRTDTQYF.

This clonotype was detected many times. The chain recombines TRBV7-2 with TRBJ2-1; D ambiguous. CDR1 and CDR2 (germline): SGHTA, FQGNSA. The CDR3 consists of 14 residues. V dropped 2 bases and J dropped 1 base, with 6 bases sitting between them. CDR3 sequence (DNA): TGTGCCAGCAGCTTAATGGCTTCCTACAATGAGCAGTTCTTC. The encoded protein is CASSLMASYNEQFF. The full variable domain, in which reference TRBV7-2 and TRBJ2-1 provide the parts outside the CDR3, is GAGVSQSPSNKVTEKGKDVELRCDPISGHTALYWYRQSLGQGLEFLIYFQGNSAPDKSGLPSDRFSAERTGGSVSTLTIQRTQQEDSAVYLCASSLMASYNEQFFGPGTRLTVL.

This clonotype was observed many times. The chain has TRBV12-5 and TRBJ1-5, with 7 bases identical to TRBD1. J lost 3 bases, V lost 4 bases, and 12 bases had no gene match. In germline, CDR1 is LGHNT, CDR2 FRNRAP. CDR3 size: 17 residues. CDR3 protein: CASGSFSRQGDNQPQHF. The CDR3 bases are TGTGCTAGTGGTTCCTTTTCCCGACAGGGAGACAATCAGCCCCAGCATTTT.

A few counts support this clonotype. The chain joins TRBV7-9 to TRBJ1-2; D gene uncertain. V was clipped by 3 bases and J by 7 bases, with 12 bases between them. The CDR3 length is 13 residues. The germline CDR1 and CDR2 sequences are SEHNR and FQNEAQ (reference sequence). The CDR3 nucleotides read TGTGCCAGCAGCTTGGGCAGGAACGGTGGCTACACCTTC. Residues: CASSLGRNGGYTF. Supplemented by reference TRBV7-9 and TRBJ1-2, the full variable domain reads DTGVSQNPRHKITKRGQNVTFRCDPISEHNRLYWYRQTLGQGPEFLTYFQNEAQLEKSRLLSDRFSAERPKGSFSTLEIQRTEQGDSAMYLCASSLGRNGGYTFGSGTRLTVV.

This clonotype was counted a few times. CDR3 protein: CASTLSRQTLAKNIQYF. Here the CDR3 DNA reads TGTGCCAGCACCCTAAGTCGGCAGACTTTAGCCAAAAACATTCAGTACTTC. The V and J genes are TRBV6-1 and TRBJ2-4; no firm D call. This CDR3 region has 17 residues. Trimming shortened V by 7 bases and J by 0 bases, and 19 bases separated the two germline ends. Germline CDR1 MNHNS, CDR2 SASEGT.

This clonotype was observed a few times. The J gene is TRBJ2-7, the V gene TRBV5-1; maybe TRBD1 (6 bases). Looked up from germline, CDR1 is SGHRS and CDR2 is YFSETQ. This CDR3 region has 15 residues. Trimming took 1 base from V and 6 from J, leaving 17 bases between them. This CDR3 reads CASSLFAGVTSEQYF. The CDR3 coding sequence is TGCGCCAGCAGCTTGTTCGCAGGGGTGACCTCCGAGCAGTACTTC.

This clonotype has more than one count but fewer than ten. The chain joins TRBV5-1 to TRBJ1-1, with D uncertain. The V gene's germline CDR1 is SGHRS and CDR2 YFSETQ. This CDR3 region has 14 residues. The V and J ends lost 1 base and 0 bases respectively, with 7 bases between them. CDR3 nucleotides: TGCGCCAGCAGCTTGTATCCCTTGAACACTGAAGCTTTCTTT. It is translated as CASSLYPLNTEAFF. The variable domain in full, completed from reference TRBV5-1 and TRBJ1-1, reads KAGVTQTPRYLIKTRGQQVTLSCSPISGHRSVSWYQQTPGQGLQFLFEYFSETQRNKGNFPGRFSGRQFSNSRSEMNVSTLELGDSALYLCASSLYPLNTEAFFGQGTRLTVV.

This clonotype was counted ten times or more. The chain joins TRBV29-1 to TRBJ2-3, with D uncertain. The CDR3 covers 14 residues. Germline lookup yields CDR1 SQVTM and CDR2 ANQGSEA. The germline V and J ends were trimmed by 6 bases and 1 base, with 14 bases remaining between them. This chain's CDR3 is CSVHRSLGTDTQYF. CDR3 sequence (DNA): TGCAGCGTGCATCGGTCCTTAGGCACAGATACGCAGTATTTT.

This clonotype has only a few counts. V usage is TRBV11-3 and J usage is TRBJ2-3; D is ambiguous. CDR3 length: 14 residues. Trimming took 1 base from V and 2 from J, leaving 7 bases between them. Looked up from germline, CDR1 is SGHNT and CDR2 is YENEEA. Here the CDR3 DNA reads TGTGCCAGCAGCTTAGGACGGAACACAGATACGCAGTATTTT. As protein: CASSLGRNTDTQYF.

This clonotype has just a few counts. The chain carries TRBV9 and TRBJ2-2; D remains unclear. V lost 4 bases and J lost 4, with 14 bases in between. Germline CDR1 is SGDLS and CDR2 is YYNGEE. CDR3 length: 15 amino acids. In DNA form, the CDR3 reads TGTGCCAGCAGCCCCCGTGGGCTACTCACCGGGGAGCTGTTTTTT. Translating gives CASSPRGLLTGELFF.

This rearrangement joins TRBV29-1 to TRBJ1-1; the D is unclear. Germline values: CDR1 SQVTM, CDR2 ANQGSEA. With 0 bases removed from V and 1 base from J, the gap between germline ends came to 3 bases. This CDR3 has 12 amino acids. The CDR3: CSVEDWNTEAFF. DNA for the CDR3: TGCAGCGTTGAAGATTGGAACACTGAAGCTTTCTTT.

The genes are TRBV12-3 or TRBV12-4 and TRBJ1-2, with a tentative D call TRBD1 (6 bases). This CDR3 contains 13 residues. V gave up 7 bases and J gave up 6 bases, with 15 bases separating them. The CDR3 DNA reads as TGTGCCAGCATTCGGGGGGCAGGCGATGGCTACACCTTC. It yields the protein CASIRGAGDGYTF.

The rearrangement links TRBV12-3 or TRBV12-4 to TRBJ2-2; 12 nucleotides align to TRBD2. CDR3 size: 18 residues. V was pared by 4 bases and J by 7 bases, with 13 bases of the junction left unmatched. CDR3 sequence reads: CASSSQLLAGGSYGELFF. DNA of the CDR3: TGTGCCAGCAGTTCACAGCTACTAGCGGGAGGTTCCTACGGGGAGCTGTTTTTT.